This T cell receptor beta chain was sequenced for a study of blood T cell repertoires in COVID-19 (dated by TCRdb to between 2020 and 2021). For context, the study as a whole: Samples from collaborators originated in the United States, Italy and Spain and spanned both the acute and convalescent phases of COVID-19. Samples came from the ongoing ImmuneRACE study (first 160 participants) plus 1,254 subjects from 6 global collaborators. Sample metadata almost always included a de-identified subject ID, COVID-19 status, age in years and sex. Where available, HLA class I and class II types were taken from metadata supplied by the sample provider and were not determined by assay-based typing. The dataset comprised deeply sampled blood TCRbeta repertoires from subjects exposed to, actively infected with, or recovered from COVID-19. The prospective study material was composed of cDNA or gDNA derived from T cells, B-cell-depleted T cells, or PBMCs. The repertoires were released in a freely available public database intended as a resource for research on the immune response to SARS-CoV-2. The paper's findings and limits, for the study overall: The quantity of clinical and demographic metadata differed by source and by participant and was supplied without curation.

TCRbeta CDR3 regions were amplified from genomic DNA by means of the immunoSEQ Assay, a bias-controlled multiplex PCR. For the original study's pipeline: Nucleated cell counts per sample were estimated from amplification of reference gene primers within the assay. To quantify the absolute abundance of each unique TCRbeta CDR3 rearrangement, sequence reads were collapsed and filtered. For each sample, productive Simpson clonality was calculated by taking the square root of Simpson's diversity index across productive rearrangements. TCRdb re-hosts the immuneACCESS table, in-frame sequences only. Its copies lack some clones; in the studies checked, an unresolved V gene accounts for under half of them, and the cause for the rest is not known. V and J calls and clone size are those listed in that table; D and trimming were worked out from the DNA. For this sample the table gives roughly 68,000 clones, of which approximately 78% were detected only once. The ten largest clones capture around a tenth of the sample.

Each collaborating institution followed its own protocols to collect whole blood in K2EDTA tubes. Collaborator samples were shipped for TCRbeta analysis as frozen whole blood, isolated PBMCs, or DNA extracted from either sample type. As to this clone: There is no known antigen for this receptor. Base qualities are not at hand, and no much larger clone is one base apart.

The V end loses 0 bases and the J end loses 7 bases, and a stretch of 13 bases separates them. The CDR1 and CDR2 encoded by the germline V gene are SGDLS and YYNGEE. The CDR3 sequence holds 15 residues, the cysteine and phenylalanine included. The kept DNA is CDR3 alone, 45 bases in frame from the first base. Sequences were obtained from peripheral blood. Recombination linked TRBV9 to TRBJ1-4, with TRBD1 as a weak D call on 5 bases. This receptor was obtained from a human donor in a cohort sampled during active COVID-19. The nucleotide sequence is given as TGTGCCAGCAGCGTAGCTGGGAGGGGTGGTGAAAAACTGTTTTTT. It is translated as CASSVAGRGGEKLFF. Outside the CDR3, residues come from the reference TRBV9 and TRBJ1-4 proteins, so the full variable domain is: DSGVTQTPKHLITATGQRVTLRCSPRSGDLSVYWYQQSLDQGLQFLIQYYNGEERAKGNILERFSAQQFPDLHSELNLSSLELGDSALYFCASSVAGRGGEKLFFGSGTQLSVL.